This TCR beta chain stems from a study of graft-versus-host responses after intestinal transplantation. Overall study: Every one of the recipients received anti-thymocyte globulin induction and afterwards took tacrolimus and steroids for approximately three years.

To note about this clone: The target antigen is unknown.

Libraries were prepared by immunoSEQ multiplex PCR; TCRdb keeps only in-frame clonotypes and omits some of them. The sample yields around 90,000 clones, about 90% seen once. V was cut by 4 bases and J by 5 bases, with 11 bases left in between. The CDR3 spans 13 residues. CDR1 is SGHTA, CDR2 FQGTGA, per germline. The rearrangement joins TRBV7-3 to TRBJ1-1; D might be TRBD1 (5 bases). This TCR was sampled from a human donor who was the organ donor for an intestinal transplant. Specimen: unstimulated CD8+ T cells sorted from spleen or lymph node cells, collected before transplant. The CDR3 is CASSSGGGTEAFF. In DNA form, the CDR3 reads TGTGCCAGCAGCTCCGGGGGGGGTACTGAAGCTTTCTTT.